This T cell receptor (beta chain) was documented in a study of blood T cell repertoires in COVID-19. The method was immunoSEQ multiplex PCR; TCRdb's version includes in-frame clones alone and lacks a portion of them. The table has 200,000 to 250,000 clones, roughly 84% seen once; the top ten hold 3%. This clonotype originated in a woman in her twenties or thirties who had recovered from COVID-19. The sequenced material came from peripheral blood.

CDR3 residues: CASSIVQRSSYEQYF. In DNA form, the CDR3 reads TGTGCCAGTAGTATAGTCCAGCGGAGCTCCTACGAGCAGTACTTC. V gene TRBV19 combines with J gene TRBJ2-7, with D tentatively TRBD2 (5 bases). Germline V gene data show CDR1 as LNHDA and CDR2 as SQIVND (reference sequence). Trimming left V 1 base short and J 0 bases short, with 10 bases between. This CDR3 contains 15 residues.